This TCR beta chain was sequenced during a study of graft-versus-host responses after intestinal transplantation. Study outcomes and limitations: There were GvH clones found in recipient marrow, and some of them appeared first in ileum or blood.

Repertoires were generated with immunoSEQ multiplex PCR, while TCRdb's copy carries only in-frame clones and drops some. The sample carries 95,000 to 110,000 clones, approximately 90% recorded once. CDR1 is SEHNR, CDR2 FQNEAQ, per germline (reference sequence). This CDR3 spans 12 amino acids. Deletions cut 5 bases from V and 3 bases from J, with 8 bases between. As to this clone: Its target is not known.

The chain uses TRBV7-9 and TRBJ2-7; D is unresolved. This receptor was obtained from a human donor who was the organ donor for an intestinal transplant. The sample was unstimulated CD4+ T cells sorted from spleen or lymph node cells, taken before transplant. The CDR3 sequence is CASSRAGYEQYF. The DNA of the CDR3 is TGTGCCAGCAGCCGCGCTGGCTACGAGCAGTACTTC.